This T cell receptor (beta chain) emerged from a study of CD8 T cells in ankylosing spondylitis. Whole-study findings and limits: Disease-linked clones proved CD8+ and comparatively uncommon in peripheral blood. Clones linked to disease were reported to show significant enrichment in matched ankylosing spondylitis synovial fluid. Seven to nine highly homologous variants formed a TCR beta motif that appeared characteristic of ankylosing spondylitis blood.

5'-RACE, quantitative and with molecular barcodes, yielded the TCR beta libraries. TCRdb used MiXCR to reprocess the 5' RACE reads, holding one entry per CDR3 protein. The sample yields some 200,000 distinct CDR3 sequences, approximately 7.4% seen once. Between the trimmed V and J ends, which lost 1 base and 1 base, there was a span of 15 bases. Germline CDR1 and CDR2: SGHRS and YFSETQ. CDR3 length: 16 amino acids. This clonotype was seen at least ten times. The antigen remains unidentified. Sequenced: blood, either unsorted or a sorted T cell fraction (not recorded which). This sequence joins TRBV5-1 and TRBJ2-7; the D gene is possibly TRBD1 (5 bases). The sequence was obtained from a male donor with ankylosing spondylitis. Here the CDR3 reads CASSLLGLTDSYEQYF. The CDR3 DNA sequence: TGCGCCAGCAGCTTGTTGGGTCTGACAGATTCCTACGAGCAGTACTTC.